This T cell receptor (beta chain) originates from a study of PD-1 blockade in mismatch repair-deficient tumors. Study in general: Enrolled about 2013-2017, patients had progressing, pretreated mismatch repair-deficient cancers of about twelve types. Study results and caveats: Rapid post-treatment expansion, then contraction, generally preceding radiologic response, marked tumor-resident clones.

Germline loops: CDR1 SGHNT, CDR2 YENEEA. V lost 3 bases and J 2 bases, leaving 14 bases between the germline ends. There are 15 residues in the CDR3. Using immunoSEQ multiplex PCR, the repertoire was profiled, and TCRdb retains in-frame clones only, with some absent. The sample yields some 120,000 clones, roughly nine tenths seen once. A remark on this clone: Its target is not known.

Mismatch repair deficiency was confirmed in all patients, by PCR or immunohistochemistry. Three pembrolizumab responders had their TCRs sequenced. The sequences come from peripheral blood, collected 44 weeks after starting pembrolizumab. The TCR sequence derives from an adult with mismatch repair-deficient cancer. The chain is built from TRBV11-3 and TRBJ2-7; D possibly corresponds to TRBD2 (5 bases). DNA of the CDR3: TGTGCCAGCAGCTTCGAAGCTCGGGGAGCCTACGAGCAGTACTTC. This gives the protein CASSFEARGAYEQYF.